These T cell receptor beta chains were read from a single sample in a study of T-cell memory formation after mild COVID-19. TCRdb re-analysed the 5' RACE reads in MiXCR, keeping a single row per CDR3 protein. Altogether some 340,000 distinct CDR3 sequences are present, roughly 13% being singletons, with the ten largest covering 20% to 25%. Sequenced: PBMCs or a T cell subset sorted from them (not recorded which). The receptors stem from a man between 18 and 35 years old who had mild COVID-19 (a few samples of this study predate the infection). Cell type and time point are not known. Each CDR3 is given with its conserved first and last residue. The D gene is left open where the match is weak. Where a row states a size, it is once, few, many or the class of an expanded clone; other rows omit it.

>TRBJ2-2|.|TRBV4-3|.
CASSQGDYSNTGELFF
TGCGCCAGCAGCCAAGGGGATTACTCGAACACCGGGGAGCTGTTTTTT
>TRBJ2-3|few|TRBV10-3|TRBD2
CAIALAGGVTDTQYF
TGTGCCATTGCCCTAGCGGGGGGCGTCACAGATACGCAGTATTTT
>TRBJ2-1|few|TRBV7-2|.
CASSSWTANEQFF
TGTGCCAGCAGCAGTTGGACAGCCAATGAGCAGTTCTTC
>TRBJ1-2|.|TRBV6-6|.
CASSSWTWSNYGYTF
TGTGCCAGCAGCTCTTGGACCTGGAGCAACTATGGCTACACCTTC
>TRBJ2-3|.|TRBV6-2/TRBV6-3|.
CASTGKITDTQYF
TGTGCCAGCACGGGAAAAATCACAGATACGCAGTATTTT
>TRBJ2-3|.|TRBV6-5|.
CASSSPLLDTQYF
TGTGCCAGCAGTTCTCCCCTTCTGGATACGCAGTATTTT
>TRBJ1-1|.|TRBV7-9|.
CASSGSRGDTEAFF
TGTGCCAGCAGCGGGTCAAGGGGGGACACTGAAGCTTTCTTT
>TRBJ2-7|.|TRBV15|.
CATSRDPPGASSYEQYF
TGTGCCACCAGCAGAGACCCTCCGGGGGCTAGCAGCTACGAGCAGTACTTC
>TRBJ2-7|few|TRBV6-5|.
CASSYSKQGAYEQYF
TGTGCCAGCAGTTACTCGAAACAGGGTGCCTACGAGCAGTACTTC
>TRBJ2-2|.|TRBV2|TRBD2
CATRGGAPSWLFF
TGTGCCACCCGGGGGGGGGCCCCATCTTGGCTGTTTTTT
>TRBJ2-3|few|TRBV6-1|.
CASSGGYHRDTQYF
TGTGCCAGCAGTGGGGGCTACCACAGGGATACGCAGTATTTT
>TRBJ2-1|many|TRBV4-3|TRBD2
CASSQDLGTSGYNEQFF
TGCGCCAGCAGCCAAGATCTGGGGACTAGCGGTTACAATGAGCAGTTCTTC
>TRBJ2-3|.|TRBV6-6|.
CASSYSLEGLTDTQYF
TGTGCCAGCAGTTACTCATTGGAAGGCCTCACAGATACGCAGTATTTT
>TRBJ2-3|few|TRBV20-1|TRBD1
CSANDRGTQYF
TGCAGTGCAAACGACAGGGGGACGCAGTATTTT
>TRBJ2-5|many|TRBV7-9|.
CASSSRGGETQYF
TGTGCCAGCAGCTCTAGGGGTGGGGAGACCCAGTACTTC
>TRBJ2-7|.|TRBV6-2/TRBV6-3|.
CASSPFRTAEQYF
TGTGCCAGCAGCCCGTTTCGGACGGCCGAGCAGTACTTC
>TRBJ2-3|many|TRBV10-3|.
CAISESGLGTDTQYF
TGTGCCATCAGTGAGTCGGGGCTGGGCACAGATACGCAGTATTTT
>TRBJ2-7|.|TRBV7-3|.
CASSLDLGEQYF
TGTGCCAGCAGCTTAGACCTCGGCGAGCAGTACTTC
>TRBJ1-2|.|TRBV5-6|TRBD1
CASSHDRGHGYTF
TGTGCCAGCAGCCACGACAGGGGGCATGGCTACACCTTC
>TRBJ2-2|few|TRBV7-3|.
CASSLLGITGELFF
TGTGCCAGCAGCTTACTTGGGATCACCGGGGAGCTGTTTTTT
>TRBJ1-2|.|TRBV12-3/TRBV12-4|.
CASSLVGKYGYTF
TGTGCCAGCAGTTTGGTGGGCAAATATGGCTACACCTTC
>TRBJ2-2|few|TRBV20-1|TRBD1
CSVRTGVIGELFF
TGCAGTGTTAGGACAGGGGTCATCGGGGAGCTGTTTTTT
>TRBJ2-3|.|TRBV29-1|.
CSVSPPGRRGTDTQYF
TGCAGCGTTTCCCCCCCGGGGCGCAGGGGCACAGATACGCAGTATTTT
>TRBJ2-3|.|TRBV12-5|TRBD1
CASGLVKFGQGTDTQYF
TGTGCTAGTGGTTTGGTCAAGTTCGGACAGGGAACAGATACGCAGTATTTT
>TRBJ2-3|few|TRBV4-2|TRBD2
CASSPAAGGWADTQYF
TGTGCCAGCAGCCCCGCGGCGGGGGGGTGGGCAGATACGCAGTATTTT
>TRBJ1-1|.|TRBV14|.
CASSQVGGASGTEAFF
TGTGCCAGCAGCCAAGTTGGGGGGGCGAGCGGCACTGAAGCTTTCTTT